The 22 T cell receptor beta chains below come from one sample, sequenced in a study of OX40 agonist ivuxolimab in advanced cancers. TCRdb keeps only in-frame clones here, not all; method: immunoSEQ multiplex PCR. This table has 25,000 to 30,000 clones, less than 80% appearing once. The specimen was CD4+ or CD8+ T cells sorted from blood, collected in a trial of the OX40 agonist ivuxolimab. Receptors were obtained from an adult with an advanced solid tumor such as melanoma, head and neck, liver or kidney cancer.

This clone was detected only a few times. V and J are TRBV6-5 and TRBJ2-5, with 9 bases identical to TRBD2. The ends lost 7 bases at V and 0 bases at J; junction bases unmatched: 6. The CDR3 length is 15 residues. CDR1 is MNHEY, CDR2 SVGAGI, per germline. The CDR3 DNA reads TGTGCCAGCACCATCTTAGCGGGGGACCAAGAGACCCAGTACTTC. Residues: CASTILAGDQETQYF.

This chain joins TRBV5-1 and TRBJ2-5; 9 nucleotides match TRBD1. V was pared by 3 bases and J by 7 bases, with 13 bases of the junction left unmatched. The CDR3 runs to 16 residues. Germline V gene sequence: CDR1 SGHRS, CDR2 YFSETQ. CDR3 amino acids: CASSSDDRDRVATQYF. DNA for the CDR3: TGCGCCAGCAGCTCAGACGACCGGGACAGGGTGGCGACCCAGTACTTC.

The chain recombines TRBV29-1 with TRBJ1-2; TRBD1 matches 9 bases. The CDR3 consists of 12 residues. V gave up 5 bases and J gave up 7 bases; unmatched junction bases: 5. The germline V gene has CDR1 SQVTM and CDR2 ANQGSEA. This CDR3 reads CSVQHRGPGYTF. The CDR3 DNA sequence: TGCAGCGTTCAGCACAGGGGGCCTGGCTACACCTTC. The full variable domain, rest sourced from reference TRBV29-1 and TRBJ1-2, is SAVISQKPSRDICQRGTSLTIQCQVDSQVTMMFWYRQQPGQSLTLIATANQGSEATYESGFVIDKFPISRPNLTFSTLTVSNMSPEDSSIYLCSVQHRGPGYTFGSGTRLTVV.

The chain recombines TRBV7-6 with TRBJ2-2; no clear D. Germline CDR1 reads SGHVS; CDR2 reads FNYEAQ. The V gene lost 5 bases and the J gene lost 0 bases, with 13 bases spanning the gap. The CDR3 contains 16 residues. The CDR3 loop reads CASSPEQQTNTGELFF. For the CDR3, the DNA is TGTGCCAGCAGCCCAGAGCAACAGACGAACACCGGGGAGCTGTTTTTT. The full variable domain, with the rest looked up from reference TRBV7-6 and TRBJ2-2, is GAGVSQSPRYKVTKRGQDVALRCDPISGHVSLYWYRQALGQGPEFLTYFNYEAQQDKSGLPNDRFSAERPEGSISTLTIQRTEQRDSAMYRCASSPEQQTNTGELFFGEGSRLTVL.

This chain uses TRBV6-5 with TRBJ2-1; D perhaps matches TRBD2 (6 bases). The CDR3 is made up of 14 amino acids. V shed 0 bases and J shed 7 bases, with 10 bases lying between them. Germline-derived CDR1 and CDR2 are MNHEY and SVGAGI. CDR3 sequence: CASSYSGGVNEQFF. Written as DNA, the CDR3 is TGTGCCAGCAGTTACTCCGGGGGTGTAAATGAGCAGTTCTTC.

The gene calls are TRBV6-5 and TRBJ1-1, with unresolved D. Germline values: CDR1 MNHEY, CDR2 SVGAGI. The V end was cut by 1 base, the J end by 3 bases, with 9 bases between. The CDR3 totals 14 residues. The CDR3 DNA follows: TGTGCCAGCAGTTACTATCCGGGGTACACTGAAGCTTTCTTT. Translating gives CASSYYPGYTEAFF.

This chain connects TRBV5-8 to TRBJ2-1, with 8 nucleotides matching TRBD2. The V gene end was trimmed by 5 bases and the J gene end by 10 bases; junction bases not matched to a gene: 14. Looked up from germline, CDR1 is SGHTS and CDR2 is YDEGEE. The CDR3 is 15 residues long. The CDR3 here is CASSSRTGTRDEQFF. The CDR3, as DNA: TGTGCCAGCAGTTCTCGTACCGGGACTAGGGACGAGCAGTTCTTC.

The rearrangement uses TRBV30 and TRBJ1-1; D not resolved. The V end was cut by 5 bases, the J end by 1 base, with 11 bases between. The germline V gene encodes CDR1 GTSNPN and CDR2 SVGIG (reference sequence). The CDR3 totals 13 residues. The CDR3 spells CAWAAFPNTEAFF. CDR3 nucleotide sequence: TGTGCCTGGGCCGCTTTCCCGAACACTGAAGCTTTCTTT. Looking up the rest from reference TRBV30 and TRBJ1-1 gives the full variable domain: SQTIHQWPATLVQPVGSPLSLECTVEGTSNPNLYWYRQAAGRGLQLLFYSVGIGQISSEVPQNLSASRPQDRQFILSSKKLLLSDSGFYLCAWAAFPNTEAFFGQGTRLTVV.

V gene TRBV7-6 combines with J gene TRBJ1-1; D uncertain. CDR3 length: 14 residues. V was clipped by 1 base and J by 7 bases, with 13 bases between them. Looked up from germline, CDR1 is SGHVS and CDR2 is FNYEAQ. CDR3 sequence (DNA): TGTGCCAGCAGCTTAGGGGTCTCGGGGTTTGAAGCTTTCTTT. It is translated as CASSLGVSGFEAFF.

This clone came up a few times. The CDR3 DNA is TGTGCCAGCGGGACAGAGAACACTGAAGCTTTCTTT. It encodes CASGTENTEAFF. The V and J genes are TRBV2 and TRBJ1-1; 7 positions match TRBD1. J was trimmed by 1 base and V by 8 bases; bases with no gene match: 1. CDR1 SNHLY and CDR2 FYNNEI come from the germline V gene. The CDR3 sequence is 12 residues long. Variable domain in full (rest from reference TRBV2 and TRBJ1-1): EPEVTQTPSHQVTQMGQEVILRCVPISNHLYFYWYRQILGQKVEFLVSFYNNEISEKSEIFDDQFSVERPDGSNFTLKIRSTKLEDSAMYFCASGTENTEAFFGQGTRLTVV.

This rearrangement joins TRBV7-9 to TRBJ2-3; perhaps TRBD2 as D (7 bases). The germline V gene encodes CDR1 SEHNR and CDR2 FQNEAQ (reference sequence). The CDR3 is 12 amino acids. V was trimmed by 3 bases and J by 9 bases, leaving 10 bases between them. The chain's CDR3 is CASSFGGGTQYF. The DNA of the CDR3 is TGTGCCAGCAGCTTCGGCGGGGGCACGCAGTATTTT.

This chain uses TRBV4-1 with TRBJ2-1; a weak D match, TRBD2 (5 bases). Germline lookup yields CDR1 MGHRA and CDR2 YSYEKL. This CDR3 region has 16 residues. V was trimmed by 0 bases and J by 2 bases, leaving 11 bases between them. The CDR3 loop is CASSQDGGPTYNEQFF. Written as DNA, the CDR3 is TGCGCCAGCAGCCAAGATGGCGGGCCGACCTACAATGAGCAGTTCTTC.

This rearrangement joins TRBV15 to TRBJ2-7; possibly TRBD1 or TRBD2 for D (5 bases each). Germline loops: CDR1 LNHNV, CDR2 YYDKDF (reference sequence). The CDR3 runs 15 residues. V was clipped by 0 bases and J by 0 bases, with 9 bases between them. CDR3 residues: CATSRDGGTSYEQYF. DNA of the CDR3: TGTGCCACCAGCAGAGATGGGGGTACCTCCTACGAGCAGTACTTC.

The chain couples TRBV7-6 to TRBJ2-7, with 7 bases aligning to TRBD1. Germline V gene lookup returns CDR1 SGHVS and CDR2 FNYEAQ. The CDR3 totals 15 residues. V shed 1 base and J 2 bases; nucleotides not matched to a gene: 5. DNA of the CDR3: TGTGCCAGCAGCTTAGATACAGGGGCACCCTACGAGCAGTACTTC. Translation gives CASSLDTGAPYEQYF.

CDR3 amino acids: CASSSTPATNEKLFF. CDR3 DNA: TGTGCCAGCAGCTCGACACCCGCAACTAATGAAAAACTGTTTTTT. The rearrangement uses TRBV7-6 and TRBJ1-4; the D is unclear. Germline CDR1 is SGHVS and CDR2 is FNYEAQ. Trimming took off 4 bases at V and 0 bases at J, with 9 bases between the two ends. The CDR3 consists of 15 residues.

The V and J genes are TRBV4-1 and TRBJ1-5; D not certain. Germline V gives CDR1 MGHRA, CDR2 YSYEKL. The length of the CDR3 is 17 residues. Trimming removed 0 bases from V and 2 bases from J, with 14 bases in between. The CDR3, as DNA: TGCGCCAGCAGCCAAGAGTGGGGATCGGGTCGCAATCAGCCCCAGCATTTT. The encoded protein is CASSQEWGSGRNQPQHF.

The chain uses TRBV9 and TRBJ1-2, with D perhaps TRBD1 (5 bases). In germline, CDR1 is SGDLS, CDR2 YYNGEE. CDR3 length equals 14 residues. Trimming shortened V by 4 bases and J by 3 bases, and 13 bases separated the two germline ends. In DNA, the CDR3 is TGTGCCAGCAGCCCGACCCCAGGGTACTATGGCTACACCTTC. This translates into CASSPTPGYYGYTF.

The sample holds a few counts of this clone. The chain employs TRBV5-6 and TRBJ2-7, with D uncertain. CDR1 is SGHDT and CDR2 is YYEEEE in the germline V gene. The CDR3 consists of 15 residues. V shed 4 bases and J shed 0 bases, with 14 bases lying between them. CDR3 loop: CASSQSYVGSYEQYF. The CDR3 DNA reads TGTGCCAGCAGCCAGAGTTATGTGGGCTCCTACGAGCAGTACTTC.

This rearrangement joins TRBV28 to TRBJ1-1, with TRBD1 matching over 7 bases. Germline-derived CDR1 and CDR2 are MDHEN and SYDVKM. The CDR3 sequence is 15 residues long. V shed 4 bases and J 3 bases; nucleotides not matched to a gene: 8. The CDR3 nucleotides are TGTGCCAGCAGTTCACTAAGGGGGCGAGACACTGAAGCTTTCTTT. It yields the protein CASSSLRGRDTEAFF.

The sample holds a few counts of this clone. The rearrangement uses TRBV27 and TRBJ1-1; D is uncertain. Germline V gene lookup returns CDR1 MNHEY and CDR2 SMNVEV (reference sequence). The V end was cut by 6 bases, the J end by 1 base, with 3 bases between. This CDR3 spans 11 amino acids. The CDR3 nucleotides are TGTGCCAGCAGGAGGAACACTGAAGCTTTCTTT. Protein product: CASRRNTEAFF.

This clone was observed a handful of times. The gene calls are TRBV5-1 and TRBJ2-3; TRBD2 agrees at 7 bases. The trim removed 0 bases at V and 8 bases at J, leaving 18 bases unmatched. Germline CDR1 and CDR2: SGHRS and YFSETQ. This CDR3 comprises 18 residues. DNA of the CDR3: TGCGCCAGCAGCTTGGACCCCCCGCCGGCGGGAGTGGTCGGTACGCAGTATTTT. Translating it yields CASSLDPPPAGVVGTQYF. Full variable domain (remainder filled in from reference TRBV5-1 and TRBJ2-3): KAGVTQTPRYLIKTRGQQVTLSCSPISGHRSVSWYQQTPGQGLQFLFEYFSETQRNKGNFPGRFSGRQFSNSRSEMNVSTLELGDSALYLCASSLDPPPAGVVGTQYFGPGTRLTVL.

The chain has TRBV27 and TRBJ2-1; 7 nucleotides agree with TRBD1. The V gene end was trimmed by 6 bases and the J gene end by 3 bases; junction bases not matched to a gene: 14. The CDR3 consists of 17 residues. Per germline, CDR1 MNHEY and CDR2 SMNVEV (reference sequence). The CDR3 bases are TGTGCCAGCAGCCAGAATATGGGACAGAGCTTCTACAATGAGCAGTTCTTC. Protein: CASSQNMGQSFYNEQFF.